The present TCR beta chain was sequenced within a study of blood T cell repertoires in COVID-19. The wider study: Samples taken during acute and convalescent COVID-19 were collected in the United States, Italy and Spain.

Original handling: Amplified reference gene primers provided the basis for estimating nucleated cell counts. Produced via immunoSEQ multiplex PCR; TCRdb's table is partial and in-frame only. The V and J calls and clone size were taken over from that table, and D and trimming were inferred from the DNA. The sample holds 220,000 or so clones, around 82% seen once. The V gene's germline CDR1 is SGHTA and CDR2 FQGNSA. CDR3 length equals 14 residues. The V segment lost 1 base and the J segment 5 bases; nucleotides outside the gene matches: 4. This clone was seen only once. What was sequenced was peripheral blood. The chain is built from TRBV7-2 and TRBJ2-7; 8 nucleotides match TRBD2. The source of this sequence is an older woman with acute or convalescent COVID-19. CDR3 region: CASSLDGGANEQYF. CDR3 DNA sequence: TGTGCCAGCAGCTTAGACGGGGGGGCTAACGAGCAGTACTTC.